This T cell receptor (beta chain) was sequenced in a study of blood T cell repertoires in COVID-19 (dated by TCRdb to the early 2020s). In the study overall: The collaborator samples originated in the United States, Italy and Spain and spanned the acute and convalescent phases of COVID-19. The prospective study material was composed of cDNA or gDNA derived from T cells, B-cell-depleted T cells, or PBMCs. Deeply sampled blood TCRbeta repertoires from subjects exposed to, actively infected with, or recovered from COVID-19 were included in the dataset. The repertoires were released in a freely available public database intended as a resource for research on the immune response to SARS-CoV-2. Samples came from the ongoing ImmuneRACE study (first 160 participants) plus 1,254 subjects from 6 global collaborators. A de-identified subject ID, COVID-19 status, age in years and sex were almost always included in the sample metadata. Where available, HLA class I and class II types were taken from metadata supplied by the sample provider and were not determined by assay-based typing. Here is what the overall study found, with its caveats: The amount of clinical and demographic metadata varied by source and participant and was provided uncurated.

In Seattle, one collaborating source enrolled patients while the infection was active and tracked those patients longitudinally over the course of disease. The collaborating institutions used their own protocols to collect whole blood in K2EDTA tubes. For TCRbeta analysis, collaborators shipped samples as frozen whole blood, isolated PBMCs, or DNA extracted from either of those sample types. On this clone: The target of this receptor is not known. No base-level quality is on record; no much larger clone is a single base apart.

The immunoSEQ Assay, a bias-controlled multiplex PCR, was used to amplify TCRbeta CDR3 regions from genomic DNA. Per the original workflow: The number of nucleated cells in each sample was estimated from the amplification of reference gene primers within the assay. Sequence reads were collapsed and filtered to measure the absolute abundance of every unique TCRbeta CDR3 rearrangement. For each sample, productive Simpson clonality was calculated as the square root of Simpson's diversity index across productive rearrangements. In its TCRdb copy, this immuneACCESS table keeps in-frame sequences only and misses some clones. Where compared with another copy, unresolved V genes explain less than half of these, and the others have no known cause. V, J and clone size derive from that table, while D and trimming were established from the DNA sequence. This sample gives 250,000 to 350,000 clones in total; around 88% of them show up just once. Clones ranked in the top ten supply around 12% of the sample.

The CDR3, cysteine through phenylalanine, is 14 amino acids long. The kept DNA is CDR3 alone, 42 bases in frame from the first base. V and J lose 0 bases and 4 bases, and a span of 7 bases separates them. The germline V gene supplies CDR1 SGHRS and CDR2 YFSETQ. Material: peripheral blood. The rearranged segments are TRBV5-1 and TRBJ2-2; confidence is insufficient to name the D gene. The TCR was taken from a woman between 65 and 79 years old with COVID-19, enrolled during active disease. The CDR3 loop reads CASSLGGTTGELFF. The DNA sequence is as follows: TGCGCCAGCAGCTTGGGCGGCACCACCGGGGAGCTGTTTTTT.